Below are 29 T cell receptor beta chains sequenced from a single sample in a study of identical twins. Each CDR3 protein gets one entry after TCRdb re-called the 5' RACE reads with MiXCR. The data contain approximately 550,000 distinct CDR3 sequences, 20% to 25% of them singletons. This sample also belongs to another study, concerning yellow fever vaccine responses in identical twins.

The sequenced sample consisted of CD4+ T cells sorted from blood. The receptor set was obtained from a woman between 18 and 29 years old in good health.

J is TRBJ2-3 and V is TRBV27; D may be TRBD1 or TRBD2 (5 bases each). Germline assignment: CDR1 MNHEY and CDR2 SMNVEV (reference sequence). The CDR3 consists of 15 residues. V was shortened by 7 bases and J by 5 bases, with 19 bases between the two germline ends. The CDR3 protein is CASNPLAGSKDTQYF. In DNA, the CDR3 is TGTGCCAGCAACCCCCTGGCAGGGAGTAAAGATACGCAGTATTTT.

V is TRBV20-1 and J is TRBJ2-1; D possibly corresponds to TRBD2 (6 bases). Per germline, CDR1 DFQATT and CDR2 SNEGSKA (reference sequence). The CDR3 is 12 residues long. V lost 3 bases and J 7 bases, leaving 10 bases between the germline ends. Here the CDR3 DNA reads TGCAGTGCTAGTCGGGGGATTAATGAGCAGTTCTTC. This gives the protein CSASRGINEQFF.

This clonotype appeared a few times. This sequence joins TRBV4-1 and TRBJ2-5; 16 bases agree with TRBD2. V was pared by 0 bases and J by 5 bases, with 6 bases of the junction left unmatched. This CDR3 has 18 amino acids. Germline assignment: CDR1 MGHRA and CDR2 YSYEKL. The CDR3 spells CASSQERGLAGGPETQYF. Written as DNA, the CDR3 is TGCGCCAGCAGCCAAGAACGGGGACTAGCGGGAGGGCCCGAGACCCAGTACTTC.

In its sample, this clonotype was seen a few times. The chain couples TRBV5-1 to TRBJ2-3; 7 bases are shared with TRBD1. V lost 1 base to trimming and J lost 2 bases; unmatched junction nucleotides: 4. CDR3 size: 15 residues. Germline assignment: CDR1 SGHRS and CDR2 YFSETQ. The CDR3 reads CASSLSGQNTDTQYF. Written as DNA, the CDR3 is TGCGCCAGCAGCTTGTCGGGACAGAACACAGATACGCAGTATTTT. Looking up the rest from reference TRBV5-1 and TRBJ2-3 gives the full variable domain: KAGVTQTPRYLIKTRGQQVTLSCSPISGHRSVSWYQQTPGQGLQFLFEYFSETQRNKGNFPGRFSGRQFSNSRSEMNVSTLELGDSALYLCASSLSGQNTDTQYFGPGTRLTVL.

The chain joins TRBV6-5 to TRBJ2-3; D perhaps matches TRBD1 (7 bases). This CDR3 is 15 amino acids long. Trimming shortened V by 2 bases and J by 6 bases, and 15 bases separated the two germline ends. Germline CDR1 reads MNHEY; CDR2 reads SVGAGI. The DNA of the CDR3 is TGTGCCAGCAGTTACACAGGGGTTGGAGGGGATACGCAGTATTTT. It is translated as CASSYTGVGGDTQYF.

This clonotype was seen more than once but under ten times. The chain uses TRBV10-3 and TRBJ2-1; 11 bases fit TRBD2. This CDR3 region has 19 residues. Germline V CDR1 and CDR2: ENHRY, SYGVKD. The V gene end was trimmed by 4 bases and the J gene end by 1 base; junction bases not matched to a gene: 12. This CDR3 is CAISGSGTSGTKSYNEQFF. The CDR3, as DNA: TGTGCCATCAGTGGCTCCGGGACTAGCGGTACAAAATCCTACAATGAGCAGTTCTTC.

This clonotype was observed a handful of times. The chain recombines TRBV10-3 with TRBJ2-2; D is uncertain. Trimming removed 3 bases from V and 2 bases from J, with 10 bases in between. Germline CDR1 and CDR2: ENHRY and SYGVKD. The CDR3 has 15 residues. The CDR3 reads CAISDSSYNTGELFF. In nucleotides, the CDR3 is TGTGCCATCAGTGACTCCAGCTATAACACCGGGGAGCTGTTTTTT.

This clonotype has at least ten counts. This CDR3 is CASSQAGLDNEQFF. In DNA, the CDR3 is TGTGCCAGCAGCCAAGCGGGACTAGACAATGAGCAGTTCTTC. The genes are TRBV3-1 and TRBJ2-1; 8 bases line up with TRBD2. The CDR3 contains 14 residues. Germline lookup yields CDR1 LGHDT and CDR2 YNNKEL (reference sequence). V shed 1 base and J 5 bases; nucleotides not matched to a gene: 1.

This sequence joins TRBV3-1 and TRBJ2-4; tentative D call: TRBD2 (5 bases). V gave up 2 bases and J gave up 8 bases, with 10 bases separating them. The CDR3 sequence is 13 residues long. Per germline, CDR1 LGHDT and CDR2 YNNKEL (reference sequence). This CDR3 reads CASSQNPRDIQYF. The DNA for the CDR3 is TGTGCCAGCAGCCAAAACCCGAGGGACATTCAGTACTTC.

The CDR3, as DNA: TGTGCCAGCAGTTACTCGCCCTGGGCACAAGAGACCCAGTACTTC. It is translated as CASSYSPWAQETQYF. The chain combines TRBV6-5 with TRBJ2-5; no clear D. Germline CDR1 reads MNHEY; CDR2 reads SVGAGI. The V and J ends lost 0 bases and 2 bases respectively, with 10 bases between them. This CDR3 is built from 15 residues.

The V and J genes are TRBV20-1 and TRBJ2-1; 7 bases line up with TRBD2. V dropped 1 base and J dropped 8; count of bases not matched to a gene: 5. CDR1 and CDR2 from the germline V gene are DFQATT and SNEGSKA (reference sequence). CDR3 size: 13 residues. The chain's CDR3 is CSARGLAVDEQFF. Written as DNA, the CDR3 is TGCAGTGCTAGAGGGCTAGCGGTCGATGAGCAGTTCTTC.

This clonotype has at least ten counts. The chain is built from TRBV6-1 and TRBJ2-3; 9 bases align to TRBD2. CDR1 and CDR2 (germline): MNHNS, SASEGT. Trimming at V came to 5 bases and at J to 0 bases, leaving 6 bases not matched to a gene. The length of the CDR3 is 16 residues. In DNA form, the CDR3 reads TGTGCCAGCAGTCAGACTAGCGGTACTAGCACAGATACGCAGTATTTT. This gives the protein CASSQTSGTSTDTQYF.

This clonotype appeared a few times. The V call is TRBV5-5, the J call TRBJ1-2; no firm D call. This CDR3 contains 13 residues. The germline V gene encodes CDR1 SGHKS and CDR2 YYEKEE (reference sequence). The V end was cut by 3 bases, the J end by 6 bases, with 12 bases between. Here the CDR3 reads CASSSAPGDGYTF. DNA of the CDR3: TGTGCCAGCAGCTCGGCCCCTGGGGATGGCTACACCTTC.

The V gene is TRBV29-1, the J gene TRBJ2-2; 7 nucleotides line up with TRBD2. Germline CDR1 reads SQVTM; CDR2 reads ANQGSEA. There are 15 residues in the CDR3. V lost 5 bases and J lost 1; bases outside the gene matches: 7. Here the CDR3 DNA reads TGCAGCGTTCCCGCCCGCGGGGGGAACACCGGGGAGCTGTTTTTT. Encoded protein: CSVPARGGNTGELFF.

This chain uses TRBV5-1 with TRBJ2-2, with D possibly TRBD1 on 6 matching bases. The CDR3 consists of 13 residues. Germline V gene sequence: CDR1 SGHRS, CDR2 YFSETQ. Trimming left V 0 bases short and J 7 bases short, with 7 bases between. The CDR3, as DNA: TGCGCCAGCAGCTTGGCCAGGGGCGGGGAGCTGTTTTTT. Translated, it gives CASSLARGGELFF.

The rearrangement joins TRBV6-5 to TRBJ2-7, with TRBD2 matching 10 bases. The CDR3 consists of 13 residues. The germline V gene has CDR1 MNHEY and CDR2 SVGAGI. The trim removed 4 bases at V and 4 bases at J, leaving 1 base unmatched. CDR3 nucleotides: TGTGCCAGCAGTTGGACTAGCGGATACGAGCAGTACTTC. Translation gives CASSWTSGYEQYF.

The CDR3 nucleotides are TGCAGCGTAGCAAGCGGGAGCGTTTACGAGCAGTACTTC. Translation: CSVASGSVYEQYF. The chain has TRBV29-1 and TRBJ2-7, with 8 nucleotides matching TRBD2. With 6 bases clipped from V and 4 bases from J, the junction kept 8 bases outside the gene matches. This CDR3 has 13 residues. From germline, CDR1 is SQVTM and CDR2 ANQGSEA.

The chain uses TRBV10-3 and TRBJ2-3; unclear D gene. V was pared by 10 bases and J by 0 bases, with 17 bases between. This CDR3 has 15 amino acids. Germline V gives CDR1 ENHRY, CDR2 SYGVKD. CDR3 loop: CATSPPGGSTDTQYF. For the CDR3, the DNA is TGTGCCACCAGCCCCCCTGGCGGAAGCACAGATACGCAGTATTTT.

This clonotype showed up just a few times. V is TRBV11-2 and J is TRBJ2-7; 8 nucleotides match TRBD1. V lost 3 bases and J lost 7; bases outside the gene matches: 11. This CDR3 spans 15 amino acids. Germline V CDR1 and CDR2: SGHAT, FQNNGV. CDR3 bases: TGTGCCAGCAGCTTCGCCGGACAGGGCTTTCGGGAGCAGTACTTC. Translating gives CASSFAGQGFREQYF.

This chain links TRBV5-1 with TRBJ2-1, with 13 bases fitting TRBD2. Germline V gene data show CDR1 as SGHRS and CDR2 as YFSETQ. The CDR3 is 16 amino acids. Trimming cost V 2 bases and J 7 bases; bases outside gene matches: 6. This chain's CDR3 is CASSFSGTSGINEQFF. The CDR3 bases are TGCGCCAGCAGCTTCTCCGGGACTAGCGGGATAAATGAGCAGTTCTTC.

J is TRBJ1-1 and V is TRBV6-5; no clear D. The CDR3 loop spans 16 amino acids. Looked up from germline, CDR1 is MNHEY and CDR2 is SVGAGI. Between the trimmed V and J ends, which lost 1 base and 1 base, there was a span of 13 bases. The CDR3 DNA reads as TGTGCCAGCAGTTACTTCCTCTCCTCAGGGAACACTGAAGCTTTCTTT. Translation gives CASSYFLSSGNTEAFF.

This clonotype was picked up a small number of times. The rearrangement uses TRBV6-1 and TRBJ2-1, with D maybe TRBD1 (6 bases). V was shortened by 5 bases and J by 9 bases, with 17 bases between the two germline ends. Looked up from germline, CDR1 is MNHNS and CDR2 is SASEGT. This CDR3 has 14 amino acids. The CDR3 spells CASSQQGFYGEQFF. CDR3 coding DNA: TGTGCCAGCAGTCAACAGGGTTTTTATGGTGAGCAGTTCTTC.

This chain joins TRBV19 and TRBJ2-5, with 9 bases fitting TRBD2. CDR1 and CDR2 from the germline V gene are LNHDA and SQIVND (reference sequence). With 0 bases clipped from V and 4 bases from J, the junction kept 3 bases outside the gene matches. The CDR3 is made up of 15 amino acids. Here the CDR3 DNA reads TGTGCCAGTAGTATAGAGCGGGAGGGCCGAGAGACCCAGTACTTC. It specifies CASSIEREGRETQYF.

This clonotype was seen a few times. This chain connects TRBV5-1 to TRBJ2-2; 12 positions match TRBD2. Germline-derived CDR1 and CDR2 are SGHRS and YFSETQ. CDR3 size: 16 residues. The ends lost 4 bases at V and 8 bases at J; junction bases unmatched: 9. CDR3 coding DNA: TGCGCCAGCAGCGGACCCCTAGCGGGAGGGTCGGGGGAGCTGTTTTTT. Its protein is CASSGPLAGGSGELFF.

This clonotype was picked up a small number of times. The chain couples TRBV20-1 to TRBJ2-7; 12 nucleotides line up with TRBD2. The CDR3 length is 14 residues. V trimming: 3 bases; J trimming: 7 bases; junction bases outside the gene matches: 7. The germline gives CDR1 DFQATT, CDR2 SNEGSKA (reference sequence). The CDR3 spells CSASLAGGLWEQYF. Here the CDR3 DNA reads TGCAGTGCTAGTCTAGCGGGAGGGTTGTGGGAGCAGTACTTC.

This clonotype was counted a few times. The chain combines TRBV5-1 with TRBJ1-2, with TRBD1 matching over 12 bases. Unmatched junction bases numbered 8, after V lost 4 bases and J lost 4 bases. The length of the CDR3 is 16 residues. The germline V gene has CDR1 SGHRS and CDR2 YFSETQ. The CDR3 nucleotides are TGCGCCAGCAGCCGCTCCGGGACAGGGGGCGTCTATGGCTACACCTTC. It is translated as CASSRSGTGGVYGYTF.

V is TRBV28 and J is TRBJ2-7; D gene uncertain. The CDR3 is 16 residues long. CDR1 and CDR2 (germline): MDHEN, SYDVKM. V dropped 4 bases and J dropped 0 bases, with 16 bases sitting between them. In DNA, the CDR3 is TGTGCCAGCAGTTCCCCGCGGACGGGTGGCTCCTACGAGCAGTACTTC. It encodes CASSSPRTGGSYEQYF.

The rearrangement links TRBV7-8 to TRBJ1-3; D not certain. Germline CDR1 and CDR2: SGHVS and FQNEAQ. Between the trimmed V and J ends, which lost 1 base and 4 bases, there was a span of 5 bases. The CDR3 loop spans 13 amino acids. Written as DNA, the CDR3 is TGTGCCAGCAGCTTAGTTTGGGGAAACACCATATATTTT. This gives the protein CASSLVWGNTIYF.

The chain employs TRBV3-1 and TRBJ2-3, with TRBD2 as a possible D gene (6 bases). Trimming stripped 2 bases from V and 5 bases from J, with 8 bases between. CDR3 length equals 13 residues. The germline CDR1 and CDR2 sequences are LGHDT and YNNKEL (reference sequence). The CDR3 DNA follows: TGTGCCAGCAGCCAACACGGGGGAGATACGCAGTATTTT. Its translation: CASSQHGGDTQYF.